Listed below are T cell receptor beta chains from one sample, sequenced in a study of radiation and T cells in renal cell carcinoma. The assay was immunoSEQ multiplex PCR, and TCRdb's table has in-frame clones only and misses some. Seen here are fewer than 200,000 clones, about 85% observed once, and the top ten hold 10% to 12%. The sequencing used blood, collected from a patient whose treatment included radiotherapy and nephrectomy. These receptors were collected from a woman aged 45-60 years with renal cell carcinoma. CDR3s leave out the opening cysteine and the closing phenylalanine or tryptophan. Not every row has a clone size; where given, it reads once, few, many or a size class.

clone_size,cdr3_length,v_call,cdr3_aa
.,14,TRBV6-6,ASSYSSGHGNYGYT
.,10,TRBV19,ASTPGGGKLF
.,14,TRBV18,ASSPSGRGMNTEAF
.,13,TRBV19,ASSTSGQGNSPLH
.,13,TRBV6-1,ASRSMVATNEKLF
once,15,TRBV19,ASSSLQGGTAYNEQF
.,10,TRBV6-1,ASRGADQPQH
.,12,TRBV7-2,ASSLALIANTQY
.,14,TRBV30,AWPEVIKVDATEAF
.,14,TRBV15,ATSRDRATGANVLT
.,13,TRBV18,ASSIPTPQSYGYT
.,12,TRBV6-1,ASRETRGFETQY
.,13,TRBV6-6,ASSSVRGNRQPQH
.,17,TRBV7-9,ASSSEFGTGGSLYYGYT
.,12,TRBV5-1,ASSLVPQNTEAF
.,11,TRBV6-5,ASSYRGNQPQH
.,12,TRBV18,ASSPSPGGQPQH
.,9,TRBV28,ASSLTGEQY
.,12,TRBV4-2,ASRTTGGRAPLH
.,11,TRBV29-1,SVARDRDEKLF
.,13,TRBV9,ASSVAAGERETQY
.,12,TRBV7-2,ASSLEFSGNTIY
.,13,TRBV6-1,ASNSPGPQNTEAF
.,15,TRBV4-2,ASSTQLAGGSTDTQY
few,11,TRBV6-5,ASSRQGSHTIY
.,13,TRBV6-1,ASSALTGYTQPQH
.,15,TRBV19,ASSATPGTVRGNEQF
few,12,TRBV29-1,SVATDRFNYGYT
.,13,TRBV2,ASSERESSGNTIY
.,14,TRBV5-1,ASSSRGQDRNEKLF
.,11,TRBV5-1,ASSLQGAGGYT
.,16,TRBV9,ASSSQVGVLGAGYGYT
.,13,TRBV7-8,ASSPYRTGVQGYT
few,13,TRBV25-1,ASRVSGGAYNEQF
.,8,TRBV20-1,SAASETQY
.,10,TRBV14,ASSQSREKLF
.,10,TRBV5-4,ASRPAAGGYT
few,12,TRBV15,ATALGGGTDTQY
.,10,TRBV19,ASLQGVYGYT
.,14,TRBV9,ASSVEPGATTDTQY
.,12,TRBV7-2,ASSLGPRGTEAF
.,14,TRBV30,AWSTGGPSGANVLT
.,13,TRBV7-2,ASSQQDRPAYGYT
.,12,TRBV7-3,ASSVTGGASGYT
.,12,TRBV10-2,ASSENVGGTEAF
.,10,TRBV19,ASSHTNYGYT
.,13,TRBV4-3,ASSQGTGPESPLH
.,13,TRBV7-2,ASSLVGGGLYEQY
many,12,TRBV6-5,ASSSRGVNEKLF
.,15,TRBV4-3,ASSQEGPRTGNEKLF
many,13,TRBV19,ASSSPGLGRYEQY
few,17,TRBV9,ASSPSSLGFRGITDTQY
.,14,TRBV4-2,ASSQEVGWGADTIY
.,14,TRBV4-1,ASSDWRTADNEKLF
.,13,TRBV6-1,ASSEAGSMNTEAF